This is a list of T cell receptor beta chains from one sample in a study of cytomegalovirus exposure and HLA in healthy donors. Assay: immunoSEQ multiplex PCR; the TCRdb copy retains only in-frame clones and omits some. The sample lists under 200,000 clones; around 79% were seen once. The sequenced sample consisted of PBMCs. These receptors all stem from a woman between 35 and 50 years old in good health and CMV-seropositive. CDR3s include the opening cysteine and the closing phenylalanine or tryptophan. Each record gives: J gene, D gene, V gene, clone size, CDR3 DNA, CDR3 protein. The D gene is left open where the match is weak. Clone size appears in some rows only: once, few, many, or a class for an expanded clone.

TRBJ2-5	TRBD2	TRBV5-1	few	TGCGCCAGCAGCTTAGGCCTAGCGGGGGGAGAGACCCAGTACTTC	CASSLGLAGGETQYF
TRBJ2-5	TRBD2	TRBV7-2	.	TGTGCCAGCAGCTTAGCGGGGCTAGCGGGGGAGGAGACCCAGTACTTC	CASSLAGLAGEETQYF
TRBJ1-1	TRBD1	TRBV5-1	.	TGCGCCAGCAGCTTGTGGGGGACAGGGAACACTGAAGCTTTCTTT	CASSLWGTGNTEAFF
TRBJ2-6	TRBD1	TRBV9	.	TGTGCCAGCAGCGTAGCCTTGGGACAGGGGGCCTCCGGGGCCAACGTCCTGACTTTC	CASSVALGQGASGANVLTF
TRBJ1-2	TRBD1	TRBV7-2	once	TGTGCCAGCAGCGGAACCCAGACAGGGGTTGGCTACACCTTC	CASSGTQTGVGYTF
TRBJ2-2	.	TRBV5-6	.	TGTGCCAGCAGCTTCCGCGGAAAGAACACCGGGGAGCTGTTTTTT	CASSFRGKNTGELFF
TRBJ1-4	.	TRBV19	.	TGTGCCAGTAGTATGCGGAGGGATGATGAAAAACTGTTTTTT	CASSMRRDDEKLFF
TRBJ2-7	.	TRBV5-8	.	TGTGCCAGCCTAAAACAGGATAGATACGAGCAGTACTTC	CASLKQDRYEQYF
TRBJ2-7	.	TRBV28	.	TGTGCCAGCAGTTTAGCAGGGGACCCCTACGAGCAGTACTTC	CASSLAGDPYEQYF
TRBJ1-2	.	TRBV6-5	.	TGTGCCAGCACGGGTTGGGAACAGGGCTATGGCTACACCTTC	CASTGWEQGYGYTF
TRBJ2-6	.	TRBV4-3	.	TGCGCCAGCAGCCAAGATAGGACATCTGGGGCCAACGTCCTGACTTTC	CASSQDRTSGANVLTF
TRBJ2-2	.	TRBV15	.	TGTGCCACCAGCAGAGCGGCCGGGGAGCTGTTTTTT	CATSRAAGELFF
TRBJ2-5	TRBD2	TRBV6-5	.	TGTGCCAGCACTTACAGCCTAGCGGGGGAGTGGGAGACCCAGTACTTC	CASTYSLAGEWETQYF
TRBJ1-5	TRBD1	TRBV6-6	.	TGTGCCAGCAGTTCCGTCGACAGGGGGAATCAGCCCCAGCATTTT	CASSSVDRGNQPQHF
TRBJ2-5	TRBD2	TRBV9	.	TGTGCCAGCAGCGTTGCGGGGGGCCCCCCTCAAGAGACCCAGTACTTC	CASSVAGGPPQETQYF
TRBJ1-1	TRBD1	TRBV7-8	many	TGTGCCAGCGGACAGGGTTTCACTGAAGCTTTCTTT	CASGQGFTEAFF
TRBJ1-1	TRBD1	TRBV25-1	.	TGTGCCAGCAGTGAATCCCGGACAGGGATGGCTGAAGCTTTCTTT	CASSESRTGMAEAFF
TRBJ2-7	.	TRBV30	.	TGTGCCTGGAGTTTAAGGCCGACTTACGAGCAGTACTTC	CAWSLRPTYEQYF
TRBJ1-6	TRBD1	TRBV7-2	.	TGTGCCAGCAGCTTGGAACAGGGGGATCTCTCACCCCTCCACTTT	CASSLEQGDLSPLHF
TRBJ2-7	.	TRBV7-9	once	TGTGCCAGCAGCTCATACACCAATCCGGGTCTTCACTCCTACGAGCAGTACTTC	CASSSYTNPGLHSYEQYF
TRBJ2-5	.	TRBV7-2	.	TGTGCCAGCAGCTCCCAACAGGGAGAACAAGAGACCCAGTACTTC	CASSSQQGEQETQYF
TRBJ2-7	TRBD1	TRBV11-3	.	TGTGCCAGCAGCCCCGGGACAGCCCATACCTACGAGCAGTACTTC	CASSPGTAHTYEQYF
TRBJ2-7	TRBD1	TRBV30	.	TGTGCCTGGTGCCGGGGACAGGGGTCCTACGAGCAGTACTTC	CAWCRGQGSYEQYF
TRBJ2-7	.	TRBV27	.	TGTGCCAGCAGTAAGAGAGTGGGGAGCGAGCAGTACTTC	CASSKRVGSEQYF
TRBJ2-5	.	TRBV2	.	TGTGCCAGCAGTGAAGTAGGGGAAGAGACCCAGTACTTC	CASSEVGEETQYF
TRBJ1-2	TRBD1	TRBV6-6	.	TGTGCCAGCAGCTCCGGGACAGCGAGAAACTATGGCTACACCTTC	CASSSGTARNYGYTF